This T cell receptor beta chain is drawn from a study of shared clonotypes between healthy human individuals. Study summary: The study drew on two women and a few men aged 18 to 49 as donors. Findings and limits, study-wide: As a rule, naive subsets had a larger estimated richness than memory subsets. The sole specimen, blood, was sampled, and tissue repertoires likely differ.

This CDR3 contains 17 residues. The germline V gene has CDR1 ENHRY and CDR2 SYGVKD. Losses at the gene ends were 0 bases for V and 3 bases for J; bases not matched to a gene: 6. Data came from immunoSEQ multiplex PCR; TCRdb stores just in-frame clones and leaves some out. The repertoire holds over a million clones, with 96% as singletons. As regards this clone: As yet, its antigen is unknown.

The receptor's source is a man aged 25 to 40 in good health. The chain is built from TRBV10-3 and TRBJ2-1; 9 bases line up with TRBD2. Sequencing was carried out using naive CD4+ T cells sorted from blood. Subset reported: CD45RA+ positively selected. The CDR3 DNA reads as TGTGCCATCAGTGAGTCGGCCAGCGGGAGGATCTACAATGAGCAGTTCTTC. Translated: CAISESASGRIYNEQFF.